Below, 26 T cell receptor beta chains from the same sample are listed, as sequenced in a study of T cells after yellow fever vaccination (dated by TCRdb to the late 2010s). The treatment or condition label for this specimen denotes: live attenuated yellow fever vaccine strain. The library was made by 5' RACE. Sequencer: Illumina HiSeq 2500. The public reads were run again by TCRdb, first through fastp at Q25 and then through MiXCR, and only productive beta chains were kept. CDR3 protein duplicates are merged, each entry listing the most common genes and DNA. The sample contains a few hundred thousand distinct CDR3 sequences, roughly a sixth of them found a single time. Of the sample, around 16% falls within the top ten clones. The sequencing used PBMCs, collected 5 to 6 days after the first yellow fever vaccination. These receptors were obtained from a man between 18 and 35 years old who received the YFV17D yellow fever vaccine.

This clonotype has at least ten counts. The rearrangement links TRBV7-9 to TRBJ1-1; D is uncertain. Looked up from germline, CDR1 is SEHNR and CDR2 is FQNEAQ (reference sequence). The ends were cut back, 10 bases at V and 1 base at J, with 13 bases in the middle. The CDR3 loop spans 13 amino acids. The CDR3 sequence: CATSTRQNTEAFF. The CDR3, as DNA: TGTGCCACCTCCACCCGCCAGAACACTGAAGCTTTCTTT.

This clonotype has more than one count but fewer than ten. The rearrangement uses TRBV15 and TRBJ2-7; TRBD1 might be the D (6 bases). The CDR3 runs to 16 residues. CDR1 is LNHNV and CDR2 is YYDKDF in the germline V gene (reference sequence). Trimming removed 0 bases from V and 5 bases from J, with 17 bases in between. The CDR3 sequence: CATSRDSNRDWHEQYF. DNA for the CDR3: TGTGCCACCAGCAGAGATTCGAACAGGGATTGGCACGAGCAGTACTTC.

This chain joins TRBV9 and TRBJ2-2; D unclear. CDR3 size: 15 residues. V shed 4 bases and J shed 3 bases, with 13 bases lying between them. Germline CDR1 and CDR2: SGDLS and YYNGEE. The CDR3 nucleotides are TGTGCCAGCAGCTTCCAGGACGGGCACACCGGGGAGCTGTTTTTT. This sequence encodes CASSFQDGHTGELFF.

This clonotype showed up just a few times. This chain links TRBV20-1 with TRBJ2-3, with TRBD2 matching over 9 bases. Unmatched junction bases numbered 10, after V lost 3 bases and J lost 3 bases. Germline assignment: CDR1 DFQATT and CDR2 SNEGSKA (reference sequence). CDR3 length: 16 residues. As DNA, the CDR3 is TGCAGTGCTAGGGCCACAGGCGGGGGGGCAACAGATACGCAGTATTTT. As protein: CSARATGGGATDTQYF.

In this sample, this clonotype turned up a few times. The gene calls are TRBV20-1 and TRBJ2-7; D tentatively reads TRBD1 or TRBD2 (6 bases each). Germline CDR1 and CDR2: DFQATT and SNEGSKA (reference sequence). The V end lost 6 bases, the J end lost 5 bases, and 11 bases lay between the germline ends. This CDR3 spans 11 amino acids. CDR3 amino acids: CSAGGYDEQYF. The CDR3 DNA follows: TGCAGTGCGGGGGGCTACGACGAGCAGTACTTC.

This clonotype has more than one count but fewer than ten. The rearrangement links TRBV11-1 to TRBJ2-1, with 10 bases matching TRBD2. The CDR3 loop spans 19 amino acids. CDR1 and CDR2 (germline): SGHAT, FQDESV (reference sequence). V shed 0 bases, J shed 0 bases, and the junction held 8 bases outside the gene matches. CDR3 in amino acids: CASSLAPWTSGLSYNEQFF. For the CDR3, the DNA is TGTGCCAGCAGCTTAGCCCCCTGGACTAGCGGACTCTCCTACAATGAGCAGTTCTTC.

This clonotype was seen more than once but under ten times. CDR3 nucleotide sequence: TGCGCCAGCAGCTTGGTAGCGGGGGACCAAAATGAGCAGTTCTTC. Protein product: CASSLVAGDQNEQFF. This sequence joins TRBV5-1 and TRBJ2-1; the match to TRBD2 covers 9 bases. Germline CDR1 is SGHRS and CDR2 is YFSETQ. Trimming took 0 bases from V and 7 from J; bases not matched to a gene: 5. The CDR3 sequence is 15 residues long.

This clonotype turned up a few times. This chain joins TRBV3-1 and TRBJ1-1; D is undetermined. V was pared by 4 bases and J by 7 bases, with 22 bases between. Germline lookup yields CDR1 LGHDT and CDR2 YNNKEL (reference sequence). CDR3 length: 16 amino acids. CDR3 nucleotides: TGTGCCAGCAGCCCTTTTCCGGAGGACCGGTGGCGTGAAGCTTTCTTT. Translation: CASSPFPEDRWREAFF.

The chain couples TRBV6-2 or TRBV6-3 to TRBJ1-1, with no clear D. CDR1 MNHEY and CDR2 SVGEGT come from the germline V gene. This CDR3 comprises 13 residues. The V end was cut by 6 bases, the J end by 6 bases, with 14 bases between. The CDR3 here is CASRGSVESEAFF. The CDR3 DNA follows: TGTGCCAGCAGGGGGTCGGTGGAATCTGAAGCTTTCTTT.

CDR3 coding DNA: TGTGCCAGCAGACATGGGGACAGGGGGGGTAATTCACCCCTCCACTTT. Translating gives CASRHGDRGGNSPLHF. V and J are TRBV6-1 and TRBJ1-6, with 11 positions matching TRBD1. Unmatched junction bases numbered 7, after V lost 6 bases and J lost 6 bases. This CDR3 comprises 16 residues. Germline values: CDR1 MNHNS, CDR2 SASEGT.

V and J are TRBV20-1 and TRBJ2-7; TRBD2 matches at 11 bases. The CDR3 has 13 residues. Germline loops: CDR1 DFQATT, CDR2 SNEGSKA (reference sequence). The V and J ends lost 3 bases and 3 bases, in that order; junction bases with no gene match: 1. For the CDR3, the DNA is TGCAGTGCTAGGGGGACTAGCGGCTACGAGCAGTACTTC. This sequence encodes CSARGTSGYEQYF.

This clonotype has a single count. The CDR3 loop reads CASSRGGLAGGGTGELFF. DNA for the CDR3: TGCGCCAGCAGCCGAGGGGGACTAGCGGGGGGCGGGACCGGGGAGCTGTTTTTT. The gene calls are TRBV4-3 and TRBJ2-2; 15 bases match TRBD2. The CDR3 loop spans 18 amino acids. Trimming removed 4 bases from V and 5 bases from J; junction bases left unmatched: 8. Germline V CDR1 and CDR2: LGHNA, YSLEER.

The chain links TRBV7-9 to TRBJ2-1, with D unclear. V was clipped by 3 bases and J by 14 bases, with 20 bases between them. Looked up from germline, CDR1 is SEHNR and CDR2 is FQNEAQ (reference sequence). CDR3 length equals 14 residues. This CDR3 reads CASSFISGYLDEFF. The CDR3 DNA follows: TGTGCCAGCAGCTTCATTTCTGGGTACTTAGATGAGTTCTTC.

The CDR3 loop is CASTPLAGTQETQYF. The CDR3 DNA reads as TGTGCCAGCACCCCCTTAGCGGGGACACAAGAGACCCAGTACTTC. The chain employs TRBV6-2 or TRBV6-3 and TRBJ2-5; 8 positions match TRBD2. V lost 7 bases to trimming and J lost 2 bases; unmatched junction nucleotides: 9. Germline assignment: CDR1 MNHEY and CDR2 SVGEGT. This CDR3 has 15 amino acids.

This clonotype has just a few counts. The chain combines TRBV5-4 with TRBJ1-3; D unclear. Germline values: CDR1 SGHNT, CDR2 YYREEE (reference sequence). This CDR3 is built from 17 residues. Trimming shortened V by 6 bases and J by 2 bases, and 21 bases separated the two germline ends. The CDR3 nucleotides read TGTGCCAGCACCCGGGCGGGTCCGTCAGTGGCTGGAAACACCATATATTTT. It encodes CASTRAGPSVAGNTIYF.

This chain uses TRBV6-1 with TRBJ2-5; perhaps TRBD1 as D (5 bases). CDR1 is MNHNS and CDR2 is SASEGT in the germline V gene. This CDR3 contains 12 residues. The V gene lost 0 bases and the J gene lost 7 bases, with 6 bases spanning the gap. CDR3 bases: TGTGCCAGCAGTGAAGCGGGGCGGACCCAGTACTTC. Its translation is CASSEAGRTQYF.

This clonotype appeared many times. CDR3 nucleotide sequence: TGTGCCAGCAGTGAACAAGGGGATACCTATGGCTACACCTTC. Its protein is CASSEQGDTYGYTF. The chain combines TRBV25-1 with TRBJ1-2, with TRBD1 as a possible D gene (5 bases). Germline values: CDR1 MGHDK, CDR2 SYGVNS. This CDR3 is 14 amino acids long. Trimming took 2 bases from V and 4 from J, leaving 11 bases between them.

V and J are TRBV6-2 or TRBV6-3 and TRBJ2-6, with a possible D match to TRBD1 (6 bases). V shed 8 bases and J shed 2 bases, with 13 bases lying between them. The length of the CDR3 is 15 residues. Germline values: CDR1 MNHEY, CDR2 SVGEGT. The CDR3 reads CASGHEGAGANVLTF. For the CDR3, the DNA is TGTGCCAGCGGCCATGAGGGGGCTGGGGCCAACGTCCTGACTTTC.

This clonotype has a handful of counts. V and J are TRBV12-3 or TRBV12-4 and TRBJ1-2; 8 bases fit TRBD1. J gave up 6 bases and V 5 bases, and 8 bases lay outside the gene matches. The CDR3 contains 14 residues. CDR3 sequence reads: CASSISQGANGYTF. As DNA, the CDR3 is TGTGCCAGCAGTATTAGTCAGGGGGCGAATGGCTACACCTTC.

This clonotype has a handful of counts. V gene TRBV27 combines with J gene TRBJ2-6; D not resolved. Trimming removed 5 bases from V and 0 bases from J, with 14 bases in between. Germline V lookup: CDR1 MNHEY, CDR2 SMNVEV (reference sequence). This CDR3 has 17 residues. CDR3 protein: CASSTPPPSSGANVLTF. The CDR3 bases are TGTGCCAGCAGTACCCCTCCCCCGAGCTCTGGGGCCAACGTCCTGACTTTC. The full variable domain, with the rest looked up from reference TRBV27 and TRBJ2-6, is EAQVTQNPRYLITVTGKKLTVTCSQNMNHEYMSWYRQDPGLGLRQIYYSMNVEVTDKGDVPEGYKVSRKEKRNFPLILESPSPNQTSLYFCASSTPPPSSGANVLTFGAGSRLTVL.

This clonotype was detected only a few times. The chain is built from TRBV12-3 or TRBV12-4 and TRBJ1-1, with no clear D. Trimming removed 3 bases from V and 6 bases from J, with 14 bases in between. CDR3 length equals 14 residues. This CDR3 reads CASSFLGKPPEAFF. The CDR3 nucleotides are TGTGCCAGCAGTTTTTTAGGAAAACCCCCTGAAGCTTTCTTT.

The genes are TRBV20-1 and TRBJ1-1; 9 bases map to TRBD1. The V and J ends lost 3 bases and 3 bases, in that order; junction bases with no gene match: 5. Germline CDR1 is DFQATT and CDR2 is SNEGSKA (reference sequence). This CDR3 has 14 amino acids. CDR3 nucleotide sequence: TGCAGTGCTAGGTGGGACAGGGAGGACACTGAAGCTTTCTTT. Its protein is CSARWDREDTEAFF.

The chain has TRBV6-5 and TRBJ2-5; 9 bases fit TRBD2. The trim removed 2 bases at V and 4 bases at J, leaving 5 bases unmatched. Per germline, CDR1 MNHEY and CDR2 SVGAGI. The CDR3 covers 15 residues. The CDR3 loop reads CASSYLAGSSETQYF. CDR3 coding DNA: TGTGCCAGCAGTTACCTAGCGGGGTCATCAGAGACCCAGTACTTC.

This clonotype was found many times. This rearrangement joins TRBV10-3 to TRBJ2-3, with D perhaps being TRBD1 or TRBD2 (5 bases each). The ends were cut back, 4 bases at V and 4 bases at J, with 12 bases in the middle. The CDR3 length is 14 residues. The germline V gene has CDR1 ENHRY and CDR2 SYGVKD. The CDR3 DNA sequence: TGTGCCATCAGTGGTTTCGGGGCCTCAGATACGCAGTATTTT. It yields the protein CAISGFGASDTQYF.

The CDR3 nucleotides read TGTGCCAGCAGCTTAGAGGACAGGGGTGACAAAAACATTCAGTACTTC. Its protein is CASSLEDRGDKNIQYF. The gene calls are TRBV11-2 and TRBJ2-4; 9 bases fit TRBD1. The J segment lost 3 bases and the V segment lost 0 bases, leaving 3 bases of the junction unmatched. The CDR3 sequence is 16 residues long. From germline, CDR1 is SGHAT and CDR2 FQNNGV.

This clonotype was detected a few times. The rearrangement joins TRBV5-1 to TRBJ2-5; D may be TRBD1 (6 bases). Germline loops: CDR1 SGHRS, CDR2 YFSETQ. V dropped 3 bases and J dropped 2 bases, with 17 bases sitting between them. The CDR3 spans 16 residues. CDR3 residues: CASSSRTATIQETQYF. Written as DNA, the CDR3 is TGCGCCAGCAGCTCTCGGACAGCCACTATTCAAGAGACCCAGTACTTC.